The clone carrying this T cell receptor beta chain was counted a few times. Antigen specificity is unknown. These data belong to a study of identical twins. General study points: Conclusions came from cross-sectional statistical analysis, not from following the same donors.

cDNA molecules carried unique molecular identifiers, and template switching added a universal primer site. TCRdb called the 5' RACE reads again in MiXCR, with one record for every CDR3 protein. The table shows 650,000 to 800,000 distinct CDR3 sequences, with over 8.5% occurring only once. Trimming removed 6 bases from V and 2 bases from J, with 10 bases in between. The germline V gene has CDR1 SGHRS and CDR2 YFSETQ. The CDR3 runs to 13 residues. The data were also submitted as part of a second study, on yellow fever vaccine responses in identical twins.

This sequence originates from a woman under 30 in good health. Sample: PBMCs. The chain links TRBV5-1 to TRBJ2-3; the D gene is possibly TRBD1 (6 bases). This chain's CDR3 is CASTGHPTDTQYF. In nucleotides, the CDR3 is TGCGCCAGCACGGGACATCCCACAGATACGCAGTATTTT.